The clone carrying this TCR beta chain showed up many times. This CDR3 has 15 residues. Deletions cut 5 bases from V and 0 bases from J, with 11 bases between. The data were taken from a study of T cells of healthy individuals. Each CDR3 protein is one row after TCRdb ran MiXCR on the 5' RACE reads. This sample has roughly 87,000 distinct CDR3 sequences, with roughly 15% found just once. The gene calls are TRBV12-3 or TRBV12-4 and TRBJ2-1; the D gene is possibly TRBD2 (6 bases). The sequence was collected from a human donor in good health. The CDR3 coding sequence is TGTGCCAGCAGTGCCGGGACTGGCTCCTACAATGAGCAGTTCTTC. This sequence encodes CASSAGTGSYNEQFF.